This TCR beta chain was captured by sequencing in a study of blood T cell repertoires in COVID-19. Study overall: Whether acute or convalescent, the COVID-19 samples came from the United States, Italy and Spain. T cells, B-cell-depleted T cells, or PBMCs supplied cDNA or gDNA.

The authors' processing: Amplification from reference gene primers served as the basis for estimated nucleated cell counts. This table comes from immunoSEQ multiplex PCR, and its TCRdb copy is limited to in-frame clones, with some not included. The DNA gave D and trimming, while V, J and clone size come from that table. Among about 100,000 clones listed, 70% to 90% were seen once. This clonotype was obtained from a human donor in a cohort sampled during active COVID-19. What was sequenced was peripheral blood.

This chain's CDR3 is CASKTFGTGIDTQYF. The CDR3 bases are TGTGCCAGTAAGACCTTTGGGACAGGAATAGATACGCAGTATTTT. This chain uses TRBV19 with TRBJ2-3, with TRBD1 matching 8 bases. The ends lost 7 bases at V and 5 bases at J; junction bases unmatched: 11. The germline V gene encodes CDR1 LNHDA and CDR2 SQIVND (reference sequence). The length of the CDR3 is 15 residues.